This T cell receptor beta chain was retrieved from a study of neurological immune-mediated disorders. The unsorted libraries were made from 2 million PBMCs kept at -80 C. In its sample, this clonotype was seen many times. The antigen is not known. TCRdb recomputed calls from the 5' RACE reads with MiXCR, one row per CDR3 protein. Of tens of thousands of distinct CDR3 sequences in the sample, less than 5.5% are singletons; the top ten hold 5.5% to 8%. The V gene's germline CDR1 is LNHNV and CDR2 YYDKDF (reference sequence). The trim removed 0 bases at V and 1 base at J, leaving 2 bases unmatched. The CDR3 has 15 residues. Study outcomes and limitations: Among 34 multiple sclerosis patients, 18 had repertoires that phylogenetic grouping placed in one related-CDR3 cluster, a possible signature.

The receptor comes from a man younger than 45 with multiple sclerosis. J is TRBJ1-1 and V is TRBV15; 7 nucleotides match TRBD1. What was sequenced was PBMCs. CDR3 coding DNA: TGTGCCACCAGCAGAGATAAGGGGGCGAACACTGAAGCTTTCTTT. Translation: CATSRDKGANTEAFF.